Shown below are 22 T cell receptor beta chains from a single sample sequenced in a study of blood T cell repertoires in COVID-19. Method: immunoSEQ multiplex PCR; TCRdb's copy keeps in-frame clones and lacks some. The data hold hundreds of thousands of clones, with more than 70% observed a single time. The sequenced sample consisted of peripheral blood. Source of these receptors: an elderly man with acute or convalescent COVID-19.

The rearrangement joins TRBV28 to TRBJ2-1; 8 nucleotides line up with TRBD2. The CDR3 extends over 15 amino acids. The germline CDR1 and CDR2 sequences are MDHEN and SYDVKM. J gave up 2 bases and V 7 bases, and 7 bases lay outside the gene matches. The CDR3 here is CASTTSALTYNEQFF. The CDR3 nucleotides are TGTGCCAGCACGACTAGCGCACTTACCTACAATGAGCAGTTCTTC.

The rearrangement joins TRBV2 to TRBJ1-5; D may be TRBD1 (5 bases). The CDR3 extends over 14 amino acids. Germline CDR1 is SNHLY and CDR2 is FYNNEI. V lost 0 bases and J lost 9, with 12 bases in between. In DNA form, the CDR3 reads TGTGCCAGCAGTGAAGCGACAGCTCAGTCGCCCCAGCATTTT. Translation: CASSEATAQSPQHF.

The sample holds one count of this clone. The CDR3 DNA sequence: TGTGCCTGGAGTTTAACAGGTAGCAATCAGCCCCAGCATTTT. The encoded protein is CAWSLTGSNQPQHF. The rearrangement uses TRBV30 and TRBJ1-5; possibly TRBD1 for D (5 bases). V was cut by 2 bases and J by 0 bases, with 8 bases left in between. This CDR3 comprises 14 residues. CDR1 is GTSNPN, CDR2 SVGIG, per germline (reference sequence).

The chain links TRBV3-1 (or the pseudogene TRBV3-2) to TRBJ2-3; D possibly corresponds to TRBD1 (6 bases). CDR1 LGHDT and CDR2 YNNKEL come from the germline V gene (reference sequence). Trimming cost V 0 bases and J 2 bases, with 9 bases left between them. The CDR3 loop spans 15 amino acids. The CDR3 bases are TGTGCCAGCAGCCAAGACAGGGGTGTCACAGATACGCAGTATTTT. Residues: CASSQDRGVTDTQYF.

The rearrangement uses TRBV5-1 and TRBJ1-5; unclear D gene. Germline loops: CDR1 SGHRS, CDR2 YFSETQ. V was cut by 0 bases and J by 5 bases, with 6 bases left in between. The CDR3 extends over 13 amino acids. CDR3 DNA: TGCGCCAGCAGCTTGGGGCCAGATCAGCCCCAGCATTTT. Its protein is CASSLGPDQPQHF.

V is TRBV9 and J is TRBJ2-6; possibly TRBD1 for D (6 bases). The V end lost 3 bases, the J end lost 0 bases, and 10 bases lay between the germline ends. This CDR3 has 16 residues. CDR1 SGDLS and CDR2 YYNGEE come from the germline V gene. CDR3 loop: CASSGHRVSGANVLTF. DNA for the CDR3: TGTGCCAGCAGCGGGCACAGGGTCTCTGGGGCCAACGTCCTGACTTTC.

The chain employs TRBV7-7 and TRBJ2-2; D unresolved. Trimming removed 2 bases from V and 4 bases from J, with 8 bases in between. CDR1 and CDR2 (germline): SSHAT, FNYEAQ (reference sequence). The CDR3 length is 14 residues. Here the CDR3 DNA reads TGTGCCAGCAGCTTATCCCCGGGCACCGGGGAGCTGTTTTTT. Protein: CASSLSPGTGELFF.

V usage is TRBV7-8 and J usage is TRBJ2-7, with 7 nucleotides matching TRBD1. CDR3 length: 15 residues. Germline V lookup: CDR1 SGHVS, CDR2 FQNEAQ. V shed 1 base, J shed 2 bases, and the junction held 5 bases outside the gene matches. For the CDR3, the DNA is TGTGCCAGCAGCTTAGGATCGCAGGGGGCCTACGAGCAGTACTTC. Its translation: CASSLGSQGAYEQYF.

V is TRBV28 and J is TRBJ2-2, with a tentative D call TRBD2 (6 bases). CDR3 size: 16 residues. Deletions cut 3 bases from V and 1 base from J, with 12 bases between. CDR1 and CDR2 (germline): MDHEN, SYDVKM. CDR3 region: CASSLGRGLNTGELFF. CDR3 coding DNA: TGTGCCAGCAGTTTGGGTCGGGGGTTGAACACCGGGGAGCTGTTTTTT.

This rearrangement joins TRBV11-2 to TRBJ1-5; maybe TRBD1 (5 bases). Germline CDR1 reads SGHAT; CDR2 reads FQNNGV. This CDR3 comprises 14 residues. V was pared by 4 bases and J by 3 bases, with 10 bases between. The CDR3 loop reads CASSSQGFNQPQHF. The CDR3 nucleotides read TGTGCCAGCAGCTCCCAGGGCTTCAATCAGCCCCAGCATTTT.

This clone was picked up a small number of times. The chain combines TRBV30 with TRBJ1-2, with 10 bases matching TRBD1. The CDR3 spans 16 residues. V lost 2 bases, J lost 2 bases, and 8 bases stayed unmatched. CDR1 and CDR2 (germline): GTSNPN, SVGIG (reference sequence). As DNA, the CDR3 is TGTGCCTGGAGTCTCCCGGGACAGGGGTACAACTATGGCTACACCTTC. As protein: CAWSLPGQGYNYGYTF.

This clone was seen once. CDR3 sequence reads: CASSLQAQGFHEQYF. The CDR3 coding sequence is TGTGCCAGCAGTTTACAGGCACAGGGATTCCACGAGCAGTACTTC. This chain joins TRBV27 and TRBJ2-7; possible D gene TRBD1, 6 bases. Germline CDR1 MNHEY, CDR2 SMNVEV (reference sequence). The CDR3 sequence is 15 residues long. The V end was cut by 2 bases, the J end by 5 bases, with 16 bases between.

This clone was recorded a few times. The V and J genes are TRBV27 and TRBJ2-7; 8 nucleotides agree with TRBD2. V gave up 5 bases and J gave up 3 bases; unmatched junction bases: 12. The length of the CDR3 is 16 residues. Germline CDR1 MNHEY, CDR2 SMNVEV (reference sequence). The CDR3 nucleotides read TGTGCCAGCAGTCCCCTAAGGGGCGGGGGGATCTACGAGCAGTACTTC. Its protein is CASSPLRGGGIYEQYF.

The chain employs TRBV3-1 (or the pseudogene TRBV3-2) and TRBJ2-7, with D perhaps TRBD2 (6 bases). Looked up from germline, CDR1 is LGHDT and CDR2 is YNNKEL (reference sequence). CDR3 size: 13 residues. The ends were cut back, 4 bases at V and 7 bases at J, with 14 bases in the middle. CDR3: CASSPGLALEQYF. The CDR3 DNA is TGTGCCAGCAGCCCTGGGCTAGCGCTAGAGCAGTACTTC.

The genes are TRBV3-1 (or the pseudogene TRBV3-2) and TRBJ2-2, with 7 bases identical to TRBD2. Trimming took 6 bases from V and 4 from J; bases not matched to a gene: 5. Germline V gene sequence: CDR1 LGHDT, CDR2 YNNKEL (reference sequence). The length of the CDR3 is 14 residues. CDR3: CASRATSLTGELFF. CDR3 sequence (DNA): TGTGCCAGCAGGGCGACTAGCCTCACCGGGGAGCTGTTTTTT.

The chain has TRBV4-1 and TRBJ1-2; D remains ambiguous. There are 13 residues in the CDR3. CDR1 is MGHRA, CDR2 YSYEKL, per germline. Trimming removed 0 bases from V and 6 bases from J, with 8 bases in between. The CDR3 region has the DNA TGCGCCAGCAGCCAAGATCCCGGGAATGGCTACACCTTC. The encoded protein is CASSQDPGNGYTF.

The rearrangement uses TRBV5-4 and TRBJ2-7; possibly TRBD2 for D (5 bases). The V end was cut by 4 bases, the J end by 6 bases, with 20 bases between. Germline-derived CDR1 and CDR2 are SGHNT and YYREEE (reference sequence). The CDR3 runs 15 residues. CDR3 nucleotide sequence: TGTGCCAGCAGCGACCGACAAGGAGGTCCTTCCGAGCAGTACTTC. This sequence encodes CASSDRQGGPSEQYF.

The chain carries TRBV10-3 and TRBJ2-7; 7 bases align to TRBD2. The trim removed 6 bases at V and 3 bases at J, leaving 14 bases unmatched. Germline CDR1 ENHRY, CDR2 SYGVKD. The CDR3 contains 16 residues. The CDR3: CAISQIPGLDHYEQYF. The CDR3 DNA reads as TGTGCCATCAGCCAGATACCCGGACTAGACCACTACGAGCAGTACTTC.

Written as DNA, the CDR3 is TGTGCCAGCAGGGCCTGGACTAGTACCGGGGAGCTGTTTTTT. Protein sequence: CASRAWTSTGELFF. This chain links TRBV2 with TRBJ2-2; 7 bases align to TRBD2. Germline V gene data show CDR1 as SNHLY and CDR2 as FYNNEI. The trim removed 6 bases at V and 5 bases at J, leaving 6 bases unmatched. The CDR3 is 14 amino acids.

This clone was counted a few times. The chain has TRBV5-4 and TRBJ2-7; D not resolved. Germline CDR1 SGHNT, CDR2 YYREEE (reference sequence). Trimming removed 2 bases from V and 7 bases from J, with 10 bases in between. This CDR3 region has 12 residues. Written as DNA, the CDR3 is TGTGCCAGCAGCTTTGCTTTGAGGGAGCAGTACTTC. Protein: CASSFALREQYF.

This CDR3 is CASVGAGATDTQYF. DNA of the CDR3: TGTGCCAGCGTAGGAGCGGGAGCCACAGATACGCAGTATTTT. The genes are TRBV6-5 and TRBJ2-3; 8 nucleotides agree with TRBD2. Trimming took 8 bases from V and 2 from J; bases not matched to a gene: 6. CDR1 and CDR2 (germline): MNHEY, SVGAGI. The CDR3 consists of 14 residues.

This clone was seen a few times. This chain connects TRBV19 to TRBJ2-7; 9 positions agree with TRBD1. The CDR3 is 15 residues long. Trimming cost V 7 bases and J 5 bases; bases outside gene matches: 12. Germline V CDR1 and CDR2: LNHDA, SQIVND (reference sequence). The CDR3: CASKPGQGGPHEQYF. The CDR3 DNA reads TGTGCCAGTAAACCGGGACAGGGAGGCCCCCACGAGCAGTACTTC.